This passage covers 15 T cell receptor beta chains from one sample sequenced in a study of cytomegalovirus exposure and HLA in healthy donors. The table came from immunoSEQ multiplex PCR; TCRdb's copy has only in-frame clones and leaves some out. The table includes around 250,000 clones, around 90% detected once. Sequenced sample: PBMCs. The receptors here all came from a woman younger than 35 in good health and CMV-seronegative.

The chain recombines TRBV18 with TRBJ1-4; 7 bases align to TRBD1. V lost 2 bases to trimming and J lost 8 bases; unmatched junction nucleotides: 8. Germline V gene lookup returns CDR1 KGHSH and CDR2 LQKENI. This CDR3 spans 15 amino acids. In nucleotides, the CDR3 is TGTGCCAGCTCACCAGACGAGACAGGGAACGAAAAACTGTTTTTT. This codes for CASSPDETGNEKLFF.

The rearrangement uses TRBV23-1 and TRBJ2-1; D is uncertain. TRBV23-1 is labeled an ORF, and its function is uncertain. There are 15 residues in the CDR3. The CDR3 sequence: CAPAVGRRGDNEQFF. The DNA of the CDR3 is TGCGCTCCAGCAGTTGGCAGACGAGGTGACAATGAGCAGTTCTTC.

The chain joins TRBV27 to TRBJ1-6; TRBD1 agrees at 7 bases. This CDR3 spans 15 amino acids. V was pared by 3 bases and J by 7 bases, with 6 bases of the junction left unmatched. Germline CDR1 is MNHEY and CDR2 is SMNVEV (reference sequence). The CDR3 nucleotides read TGTGCCAGCAGTTTTCGACAGGGTCTCAATTCACCCCTCCACTTT. Its protein product is CASSFRQGLNSPLHF.

This clone occurred a few times. The rearrangement joins TRBV2 to TRBJ1-4; D gene ambiguous. V lost 6 bases and J lost 4, with 3 bases in between. The CDR3 is 11 amino acids. Germline CDR1 is SNHLY and CDR2 is FYNNEI. The CDR3 nucleotides are TGTGCCAGCAGGCGTAATGAAAAACTGTTTTTT. Amino acids: CASRRNEKLFF.

V usage is TRBV12-5 and J usage is TRBJ1-1; D may be TRBD1 (5 bases). This CDR3 has 16 amino acids. CDR1 is LGHNT, CDR2 FRNRAP, per germline. V was trimmed by 7 bases and J by 1 base, leaving 19 bases between them. CDR3 loop: CASAWGLGRGNTEAFF. The CDR3 DNA is TGTGCTAGTGCCTGGGGTTTGGGAAGGGGGAACACTGAAGCTTTCTTT.

V and J are TRBV5-1 and TRBJ1-6; 8 nucleotides line up with TRBD1. The CDR3 runs to 16 residues. The germline gives CDR1 SGHRS, CDR2 YFSETQ. The V segment lost 0 bases and the J segment 3 bases; nucleotides outside the gene matches: 2. The CDR3 coding sequence is TGCGCCAGCAGCTTGGCGGGACAGGTCTATAATTCACCCCTCCACTTT. Its protein is CASSLAGQVYNSPLHF. Looking up the rest from reference TRBV5-1 and TRBJ1-6 gives the full variable domain: KAGVTQTPRYLIKTRGQQVTLSCSPISGHRSVSWYQQTPGQGLQFLFEYFSETQRNKGNFPGRFSGRQFSNSRSEMNVSTLELGDSALYLCASSLAGQVYNSPLHFGNGTRLTVT.

In this sample, this clone turned up a few times. The chain recombines TRBV11-2 with TRBJ1-3; D unresolved. Germline V gene sequence: CDR1 SGHAT, CDR2 FQNNGV. V gave up 0 bases and J gave up 4 bases, with 13 bases separating them. The CDR3 is 16 residues long. CDR3 bases: TGTGCCAGCAGCTTAGACAACGGGAGGGTAGGAAACACCATATATTTT. Translated: CASSLDNGRVGNTIYF.

This clone is a singleton in its sample. The V and J genes are TRBV6-1 and TRBJ1-4; the D gene is possibly TRBD1 (5 bases). V dropped 6 bases and J dropped 8 bases, with 13 bases sitting between them. The CDR3 spans 13 residues. CDR1 and CDR2 from the germline V gene are MNHNS and SASEGT. Written as DNA, the CDR3 is TGTGCCAGCAGAAGACAGTCCCAGGAAAAACTGTTTTTT. It yields the protein CASRRQSQEKLFF.

This clone was seen only once. The chain uses TRBV5-4 and TRBJ2-3; TRBD2 matches 13 bases. J gave up 4 bases and V 4 bases, and 12 bases lay outside the gene matches. The CDR3 length is 18 residues. The germline CDR1 and CDR2 sequences are SGHNT and YYREEE (reference sequence). The CDR3 DNA reads TGTGCCAGCAGCGGAACGAGACTAGCGGGGGGTGGGGCAGATACGCAGTATTTT. Protein product: CASSGTRLAGGGADTQYF.

V usage is TRBV30 and J usage is TRBJ1-4, with TRBD1 matching 9 bases. Germline loops: CDR1 GTSNPN, CDR2 SVGIG (reference sequence). The junction had 3 bases not matched to a gene; V was cut back by 2 bases and J by 5 bases. The CDR3 is 14 amino acids. In DNA form, the CDR3 reads TGTGCCTGGAGTCCGGGACAGGGAAATGAAAAACTGTTTTTT. Translating gives CAWSPGQGNEKLFF.

This sequence joins TRBV5-6 and TRBJ1-2; D is unclear. The CDR3 contains 15 residues. Germline-derived CDR1 and CDR2 are SGHDT and YYEEEE. V lost 0 bases and J lost 0, with 9 bases in between. The CDR3 nucleotides read TGTGCCAGCAGCTTGGTGGCCCCAACTAACTATGGCTACACCTTC. This codes for CASSLVAPTNYGYTF.

This chain connects TRBV28 to TRBJ1-1; tentatively, D is TRBD1 (5 bases). V was trimmed by 4 bases and J by 2 bases, leaving 14 bases between them. Germline lookup yields CDR1 MDHEN and CDR2 SYDVKM. The CDR3 sequence is 15 residues long. The CDR3 region has the DNA TGTGCCAGCAGTTCAACTACTCAGGGAAACACTGAAGCTTTCTTT. As protein: CASSSTTQGNTEAFF.

The CDR3 sequence: CASSLVQMYSNQPQHF. CDR3 bases: TGTGCCAGCAGTTTAGTACAGATGTATAGCAATCAGCCCCAGCATTTT. V usage is TRBV27 and J usage is TRBJ1-5, with no clear D. The CDR3 is made up of 16 amino acids. From germline, CDR1 is MNHEY and CDR2 SMNVEV (reference sequence). Trimming took 2 bases from V and 0 from J, leaving 11 bases between them.

The chain couples TRBV9 to TRBJ2-3; weak D call: TRBD1 (5 bases). From germline, CDR1 is SGDLS and CDR2 YYNGEE. With 3 bases removed from V and 7 bases from J, the gap between germline ends came to 15 bases. This CDR3 has 14 amino acids. The CDR3 nucleotides read TGTGCCAGCAGCGATCGCAATCAGGGCTATACGCAGTATTTT. Its protein is CASSDRNQGYTQYF.

This rearrangement joins TRBV18 to TRBJ2-3, with D maybe TRBD1 (6 bases). Trimming took off 1 base at V and 0 bases at J, with 11 bases between the two ends. CDR1 and CDR2 from the germline V gene are KGHSH and LQKENI. The CDR3 contains 16 residues. CDR3 nucleotides: TGTGCCAGCTCACCACGGGGGCCCACTAGCACAGATACGCAGTATTTT. It is translated as CASSPRGPTSTDTQYF.